The clone carrying this TCR beta chain was seen just once. The sample is drawn from a study of identical twins. V gave up 7 bases and J gave up 5 bases, with 11 bases separating them. Germline loops: CDR1 MNHNS, CDR2 SASEGT. The CDR3 contains 13 residues. Each CDR3 protein gets one entry after TCRdb re-called the 5' RACE reads with MiXCR. The repertoire holds 300,000 to 400,000 distinct CDR3 sequences, with around 12% as singletons. The same data also contributed to another study, on yellow fever vaccine responses in identical twins.

Material for sequencing was CD8+ T cells sorted from blood. The source of this sequence is a woman younger than 30 in good health. The V gene is TRBV6-1, the J gene TRBJ2-2; maybe TRBD2 (6 bases). In nucleotides, the CDR3 is TGTGCCAGCAACGAACGGGAGACCGGGGAGCTGTTTTTT. It specifies CASNERETGELFF.